The 6 T cell receptor beta chains listed next were all sequenced from one sample in a study of cytomegalovirus exposure and HLA in healthy donors. Primers: 60 Vbeta forward and 13 Jbeta reverse. Assay: immunoSEQ multiplex PCR; the TCRdb copy retains only in-frame clones and omits some. This table holds some 140,000 clones. Sequencing was performed on PBMCs. Receptor source: a middle-aged woman in good health and CMV-seronegative.

This rearrangement joins TRBV28 to TRBJ2-2; a weak D match, TRBD2 (6 bases). Trimming took off 1 base at V and 7 bases at J, with 19 bases between the two ends. Germline V gene sequence: CDR1 MDHEN, CDR2 SYDVKM. This CDR3 has 17 amino acids. CDR3 coding DNA: TGTGCCAGCAGTTTATTCCACCAAGGCGGGGCGGGCGGGGAGCTGTTTTTT. Its translation: CASSLFHQGGAGGELFF.

This chain connects TRBV5-7 to TRBJ1-2, with D possibly TRBD1 on 6 matching bases. TRBV5-7 has ORF status, its function being uncertain. This CDR3 comprises 14 residues. V dropped 4 bases and J dropped 2 bases, with 12 bases sitting between them. CDR3 nucleotides: TGTGCCAGCAGCGCCCCGGACAGCAACTATGGCTACACCTTC. This gives the protein CASSAPDSNYGYTF.

The chain recombines TRBV4-1 with TRBJ1-1, with D hard to call. V was cut by 2 bases and J by 1 base, with 5 bases left in between. This CDR3 is 13 amino acids long. CDR1 is MGHRA, CDR2 YSYEKL, per germline. The CDR3 bases are TGCGCCAGCAGCCAATTCGGGAACACTGAAGCTTTCTTT. It is translated as CASSQFGNTEAFF.

This rearrangement joins TRBV19 to TRBJ1-6; TRBD1 aligns across 7 bases. This CDR3 spans 14 amino acids. From germline, CDR1 is LNHDA and CDR2 SQIVND (reference sequence). With V trimmed by 5 bases and J by 4 bases, 2 bases remained unmatched. The CDR3 is CASSPGQYNSPLHF. The CDR3 DNA reads TGTGCCAGTAGTCCGGGACAGTATAATTCACCCCTCCACTTT.

The chain recombines TRBV2 with TRBJ2-1; perhaps TRBD1 as D (5 bases). The CDR3 is 16 amino acids. Germline CDR1 and CDR2: SNHLY and FYNNEI. V was cut by 2 bases and J by 6 bases, with 17 bases left in between. The CDR3 sequence: CASSEPAPRVGNEQFF. Here the CDR3 DNA reads TGTGCCAGCAGTGAACCGGCCCCCAGGGTGGGCAATGAGCAGTTCTTC.

This chain links TRBV5-4 with TRBJ1-1; TRBD1 matches at 8 bases. The junction had 6 bases not matched to a gene; V was cut back by 4 bases and J by 1 base. This CDR3 comprises 15 residues. Per the germline V gene, CDR1 is SGHNT and CDR2 is YYREEE (reference sequence). The CDR3 bases are TGTGCCAGCAGCAGGGTCGGACAGGGGAACACTGAAGCTTTCTTT. Encoded protein: CASSRVGQGNTEAFF.